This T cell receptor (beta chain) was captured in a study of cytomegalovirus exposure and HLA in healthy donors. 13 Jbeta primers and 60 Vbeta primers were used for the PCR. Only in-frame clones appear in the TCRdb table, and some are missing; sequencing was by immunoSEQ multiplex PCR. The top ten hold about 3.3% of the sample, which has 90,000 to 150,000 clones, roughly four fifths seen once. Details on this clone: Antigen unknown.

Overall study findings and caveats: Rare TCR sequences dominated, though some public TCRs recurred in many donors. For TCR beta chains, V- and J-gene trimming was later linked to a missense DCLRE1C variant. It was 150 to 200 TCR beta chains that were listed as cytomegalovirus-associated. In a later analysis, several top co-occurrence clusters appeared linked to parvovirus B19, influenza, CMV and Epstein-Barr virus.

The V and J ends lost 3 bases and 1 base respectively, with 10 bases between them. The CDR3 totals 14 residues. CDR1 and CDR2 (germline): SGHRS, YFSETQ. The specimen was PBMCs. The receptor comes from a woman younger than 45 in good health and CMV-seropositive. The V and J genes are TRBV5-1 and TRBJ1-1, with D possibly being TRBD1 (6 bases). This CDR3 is CASSYPGQNTEAFF. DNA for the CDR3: TGCGCCAGCAGCTATCCGGGACAGAACACTGAAGCTTTCTTT.